This entry lists 26 T cell receptor beta chains sequenced from one sample in a study of tumor-infiltrating lymphocytes in primary liver carcinoma. Blood RNA originated from unsorted whole blood, with germline DNA additionally extracted. From approximately 550 ng of total RNA, TCR beta-specific cDNA was reverse-transcribed using a constant-region primer. Each TCR beta library was derived from three nested multiplex PCR rounds that employed slightly modified ARM-PCR. Two initial PCR rounds of about 11 cycles each paired TRBV1-TRBV30 forward primers with a C-beta reverse primer. TCRdb re-derived calls from the multiplex PCR reads in MiXCR, one entry per CDR3 protein. The sample consists of 250,000 to 400,000 distinct CDR3 sequences, around three fifths of them appearing once. The material sequenced was peripheral blood. These receptor sequences come from a man aged 40-55 years with primary liver carcinoma and hepatitis B virus infection.

This clonotype was found a few times. The chain uses TRBV28 and TRBJ2-1; 10 bases align to TRBD2. V shed 5 bases, J shed 10 bases, and the junction held 5 bases outside the gene matches. CDR1 and CDR2 (germline): MDHEN, SYDVKM. The CDR3 loop spans 13 amino acids. CDR3 DNA sequence: TGTGCCAGCAGTACGAGCGGGAGGGGCGAGCAGTTCTTC. Protein product: CASSTSGRGEQFF.

Turning to this clonotype: A read error may explain this, as a much larger clone is one base away. This chain joins TRBV4-3 and TRBJ1-4; 12 bases line up with TRBD1. Germline CDR1 is LGHNA and CDR2 is YSLEER. This CDR3 contains 15 residues. CDR3 sequence: CPSSHAGTGGEKLFF. The CDR3 region has the DNA TGCCCCAGCAGCCACGCCGGGACAGGGGGCGAAAAACTGTTTTTT.

In this sample, this clonotype turned up a few times. The chain has TRBV7-9 and TRBJ2-3; D perhaps matches TRBD1 (8 bases). The CDR3 length is 16 residues. The V gene's germline CDR1 is SEHNR and CDR2 FQNEAQ (reference sequence). The germline V and J ends were trimmed by 4 bases and 5 bases, with 19 bases remaining between them. The chain's CDR3 is CASSSWTGRVVDTQYF. For the CDR3, the DNA is TGTGCCAGCAGCTCCTGGACAGGGAGGGTGGTAGATACGCAGTATTTT.

On this clonotype itself: This sequence may be a read error, since a much larger clone differs from it by one base. The chain employs TRBV4-1 and TRBJ2-3; TRBD2 agrees at 9 bases. Per the germline V gene, CDR1 is MGHRA and CDR2 is YSYEKL. The length of the CDR3 is 14 residues. This CDR3 is CASSLAGSTDMQYF. The CDR3, as DNA: TGCGCCAGCTCCCTAGCGGGAAGCACAGATATGCAGTATTTT.

Worth noting for this clonotype: One end of the junction varies from germline; a read error may be responsible. This rearrangement joins TRBV11-1 to TRBJ2-7, with no clear D. Germline values: CDR1 SGHAT, CDR2 FQDESV (reference sequence). The CDR3 consists of 16 residues. The DNA for the CDR3 is TGTGCCAGCAGCTTAGGGTTCCGGCTATCTGTCTACGAGCAGTATTTC. Protein sequence: CASSLGFRLSVYEQYF.

This clonotype has more than one count but fewer than ten. The junction shows a germline mismatch at one end, possibly a read error. The gene calls are TRBV6-2 or TRBV6-3 and TRBJ1-4; unclear D gene. The CDR3 is made up of 15 amino acids. CDR1 MNHEY and CDR2 SVGEGT come from the germline V gene. The CDR3 protein is CASSYRAGTNEKLLF. In nucleotides, the CDR3 is TGTGCCAGCAGTTACCGGGCAGGAACTAATGAAAAACTGCTTTTT.

As regards this clonotype: The junction does not match germline at one end; this may be a read error. The chain links TRBV7-8 to TRBJ1-2, with D possibly TRBD1 on 6 matching bases. CDR1 SGHVS and CDR2 FQNEAQ come from the germline V gene. This CDR3 contains 15 residues. The DNA for the CDR3 is TGTGCCTGCAGCTTAGATCAGGGACAATCCTATGGCTACACCTTC. Translating gives CACSLDQGQSYGYTF.

This clonotype has ten or more counts. The chain is built from TRBV6-2 or TRBV6-3 and TRBJ1-5; D gene unclear. Germline CDR1 and CDR2: MNHEY and SVGEGT. The CDR3 is 14 amino acids. V was pared by 2 bases and J by 7 bases, with 12 bases between. The CDR3 loop reads CASSYAGSRQPQHF. As DNA, the CDR3 is TGTGCCAGCAGTTACGCGGGGTCAAGGCAGCCCCAGCATTTT.

Concerning this clonotype: A read error may produce the germline difference seen at one junction end. V usage is TRBV13 and J usage is TRBJ1-3; D remains unclear. The CDR3 contains 15 residues. Germline assignment: CDR1 PRHDT and CDR2 FYEKMQ (reference sequence). CDR3 sequence (DNA): TGCGCCAGCAGCTTAGCCCCGTCGTCTGGAAACACCATATATTTT. This translates into CASSLAPSSGNTIYF.

The chain couples TRBV11-2 to TRBJ2-3; D gene uncertain. CDR3 length: 16 residues. The V end lost 1 base, the J end lost 3 bases, and 14 bases lay between the germline ends. Germline V gives CDR1 SGHAT, CDR2 FQNNGV. The CDR3 coding sequence is TGTGCCAGCAGCTTAGGGACGGCCGCTAGTACAGATACGCAGTATTTT. Amino acid sequence: CASSLGTAASTDTQYF.

The genes are TRBV7-9 and TRBJ1-3; possibly TRBD1 for D (5 bases). Trimming removed 6 bases from V and 3 bases from J, with 18 bases in between. The CDR3 runs 16 residues. The germline V gene encodes CDR1 SEHNR and CDR2 FQNEAQ (reference sequence). In DNA form, the CDR3 reads TGTGCCAGCAGGCCCGTTGGTGGGGGAAATGGAAACACCATATATTTT. It codes for CASRPVGGGNGNTIYF. Full variable domain (outside the CDR3, taken from reference TRBV7-9 and TRBJ1-3): DTGVSQNPRHKITKRGQNVTFRCDPISEHNRLYWYRQTLGQGPEFLTYFQNEAQLEKSRLLSDRFSAERPKGSFSTLEIQRTEQGDSAMYLCASRPVGGGNGNTIYFGEGSWLTVV.

As concerns this clonotype: A much larger clone lies one base from this, so it may be a read error. The V gene is TRBV6-2 or TRBV6-3, the J gene TRBJ2-3, with D tentatively TRBD2 (6 bases). The CDR3 totals 14 residues. Germline V lookup: CDR1 MNHEY, CDR2 SVGEGT. The CDR3 region is CASCYSGVGDTQYF. CDR3 DNA sequence: TGTGCCAGCTGTTACTCGGGAGTTGGAGATACGCAGTATTTT.

J is TRBJ2-3 and V is TRBV4-3, with TRBD1 matching over 7 bases. J lost 12 bases, V lost 0 bases, and 12 bases had no gene match. The CDR3 length is 15 residues. Germline-derived CDR1 and CDR2 are LGHNA and YSLEER. The CDR3 protein is CASSQEGTATDIQYF. CDR3 DNA sequence: TGCGCCAGCAGCCAAGAGGGGACAGCCACAGATATTCAGTATTTT.

For this clonotype: The conserved phenylalanine or tryptophan is not found at the CDR3 terminus, so this likely reflects a read error. This sequence joins TRBV28 and TRBJ1-6; D might be TRBD1 (5 bases). Germline V gene lookup returns CDR1 MDHEN and CDR2 SYDVKM. The CDR3 spans 13 residues. The V gene lost 4 bases and the J gene lost 7 bases, with 8 bases spanning the gap. Here the CDR3 reads CASSWAGNSPLHC. The CDR3 bases are TGTGCCAGCAGTTGGGCAGGGAATTCACCCCTCCACTGT.

The V and J genes are TRBV11-2 and TRBJ2-5; the D gene could be TRBD1 or TRBD2 (6 bases each). Per germline, CDR1 SGHAT and CDR2 FQNNGV. Trimming removed 1 base from V and 4 bases from J, with 13 bases in between. The CDR3 covers 15 residues. The CDR3 sequence: CASSLGGRGGETQYF. In DNA form, the CDR3 reads TGTGCCAGCAGCTTAGGTGGCAGGGGAGGAGAGACCCAGTACTTC.

In regard to this clonotype: This may arise from a read error, as a much more abundant clone is one base away. This chain uses TRBV6-5 with TRBJ1-2; D perhaps matches TRBD1 (5 bases). The germline V gene has CDR1 MNHEY and CDR2 SVGAGI. The CDR3 is made up of 12 amino acids. Trimming took off 5 bases at V and 8 bases at J, with 12 bases between the two ends. The DNA for the CDR3 is TGTGCCAGCAGTGAGACAGCCTTAGGCTACACCTTC. Residues: CASSETALGYTF.

This clonotype was seen just once. A much larger clone lies a single base off, so this may be a read error. Because the CDR3 is missing its conserved closing phenylalanine or tryptophan, this is likely a read error. This chain links TRBV6-5 with TRBJ2-7; D gene unclear. Germline lookup yields CDR1 MNHEY and CDR2 SVGAGI. CDR3 length: 13 amino acids. V lost 2 bases, J lost 3 bases, and 8 bases lay in between. The CDR3 protein is CASSYRRGYEQYL. The CDR3 DNA reads as TGTGCCAGCAGTTACCGTCGCGGCTACGAGCAGTACCTC.

The chain joins TRBV6-1 to TRBJ2-7, with D perhaps TRBD1 or TRBD2 (5 bases each). Between the trimmed V and J ends, which lost 6 bases and 3 bases, there was a span of 12 bases. CDR1 and CDR2 from the germline V gene are MNHNS and SASEGT. The CDR3 is 13 amino acids. CDR3 residues: CASSQGRRYEQYF. The CDR3 nucleotides read TGTGCCAGCAGCCAGGGACGTCGCTACGAGCAGTACTTC.

Many counts were recorded for this clonotype. The chain recombines TRBV12-3 or TRBV12-4 with TRBJ2-2; 11 bases are a match to TRBD1. The CDR3 extends over 16 amino acids. Trimming at V came to 6 bases and at J to 6 bases, leaving 9 bases not matched to a gene. The CDR3 protein is CASSLGQGASAGELFF. In DNA, the CDR3 is TGTGCCAGCAGCCTAGGACAGGGGGCGTCGGCCGGGGAGCTGTTTTTT.

The chain combines TRBV13 with TRBJ2-2; weak D call: TRBD1 (6 bases). The CDR3 is 14 amino acids. The germline V gene has CDR1 PRHDT and CDR2 FYEKMQ (reference sequence). Trimming removed 10 bases at V and 5 bases at J, with 17 bases between. The CDR3 is CAKGGSGITGELFF. CDR3 bases: TGTGCCAAAGGGGGAAGCGGAATAACCGGGGAGCTGTTTTTT.

This clonotype was found a few times. The V call is TRBV5-8, the J call TRBJ2-1; TRBD2 agrees at 15 bases. The V and J ends lost 7 bases and 0 bases, in that order; junction bases with no gene match: 11. This CDR3 is built from 19 residues. The germline gives CDR1 SGHTS, CDR2 YDEGEE. CDR3 sequence reads: CASRHQGLAGGSSYNEQFF. The DNA for the CDR3 is TGTGCCAGCCGCCACCAGGGACTAGCGGGAGGTAGCTCCTACAATGAGCAGTTCTTC.

J is TRBJ1-1 and V is TRBV6-6; TRBD1 is a possible D gene (6 bases). CDR3 length: 15 amino acids. Germline loops: CDR1 MNHNY, CDR2 SVGAGI (reference sequence). The ends were cut back, 7 bases at V and 8 bases at J, with 23 bases in the middle. In nucleotides, the CDR3 is TGTGCCAGCATGGGTCAGGGGCGTATGAACGCCGAAGCTTTCTTT. It codes for CASMGQGRMNAEAFF.

This chain links TRBV6-5 with TRBJ2-3, with 12 nucleotides matching TRBD2. Trimming at V came to 5 bases and at J to 6 bases, leaving 12 bases not matched to a gene. Germline CDR1 is MNHEY and CDR2 is SVGAGI. The CDR3 contains 17 residues. The CDR3 region has the DNA TGTGCCAGCAGTCTTACCCTACTAGCGGGAGGTGGTGATACGCAGTATTTT. This gives the protein CASSLTLLAGGGDTQYF.

This chain connects TRBV5-4 to TRBJ2-7, with TRBD2 as a possible D gene (6 bases). V lost 4 bases, J lost 4 bases, and 15 bases lay in between. Germline CDR1 is SGHNT and CDR2 is YYREEE (reference sequence). The CDR3 extends over 14 amino acids. This CDR3 is CASSPNSGGYEQYF. In nucleotides, the CDR3 is TGTGCCAGCAGCCCGAACAGTGGGGGGTACGAGCAGTACTTC.

The chain is built from TRBV6-6 and TRBJ2-3, with D maybe TRBD1 (6 bases). Trimming cost V 7 bases and J 5 bases, with 13 bases left between them. The CDR3 runs to 13 residues. Germline values: CDR1 MNHNY, CDR2 SVGAGI (reference sequence). Written as DNA, the CDR3 is TGTGCCAGCAAATGGGGGCAAGAAGATACGCAGTATTTT. Translation gives CASKWGQEDTQYF.

This clonotype was seen at least ten times. V gene TRBV12-3 or TRBV12-4 combines with J gene TRBJ2-1; D is perhaps TRBD1 or TRBD2 (6 bases each). The CDR3 runs to 15 residues. Trimming left V 7 bases short and J 1 base short, with 14 bases between. The CDR3 bases are TGTGCCAGCAAGGAGGGGGGAGCTTCCTACAATGAGCAGTTCTTC. It translates to CASKEGGASYNEQFF.